The 22 T cell receptor beta chains in this list originate from one sample, sequenced in a study of cytomegalovirus exposure and HLA in healthy donors. PCR primers comprised 60 Vbeta and 13 Jbeta primers. Clones were sequenced by immunoSEQ multiplex PCR, and TCRdb holds only the in-frame ones, with some missing. The sample yields under 200,000 clones, approximately 67% seen once. Sequencing was performed on PBMCs. These receptors were collected from a middle-aged man in good health and CMV-seronegative.

In this sample, this clone turned up a few times. This sequence joins TRBV9 and TRBJ2-2; TRBD1 might be the D (5 bases). The V end lost 5 bases, the J end lost 2 bases, and 19 bases lay between the germline ends. The length of the CDR3 is 17 residues. The germline CDR1 and CDR2 sequences are SGDLS and YYNGEE. CDR3 in amino acids: CASSDGFRVRNTGELFF. CDR3 bases: TGTGCCAGCAGTGATGGATTCAGGGTCAGAAACACCGGGGAGCTGTTTTTT.

This chain joins TRBV4-3 and TRBJ2-5; 7 bases are shared with TRBD1. Germline assignment: CDR1 LGHNA and CDR2 YSLEER. V trimming: 0 bases; J trimming: 5 bases; junction bases outside the gene matches: 6. There are 15 residues in the CDR3. Here the CDR3 reads CASSQDTGDGETQYF. The CDR3 nucleotides are TGCGCCAGCAGCCAAGATACAGGGGATGGGGAGACCCAGTACTTC.

The J gene is TRBJ2-5, the V gene TRBV5-1; 12 bases match TRBD1. The V segment lost 0 bases and the J segment 5 bases; nucleotides outside the gene matches: 5. This CDR3 region has 16 residues. Germline V lookup: CDR1 SGHRS, CDR2 YFSETQ. CDR3 nucleotide sequence: TGCGCCAGCAGCTTGGGCCGGGACAGGGGGCCGGAGACCCAGTACTTC. It is translated as CASSLGRDRGPETQYF.

The V and J genes are TRBV7-9 and TRBJ1-5; tentative D call: TRBD1 (5 bases). CDR3 length: 14 residues. Trimming shortened V by 7 bases and J by 6 bases, and 16 bases separated the two germline ends. Germline V gives CDR1 SEHNR, CDR2 FQNEAQ (reference sequence). The CDR3 sequence: CASTIGGGGQPQHF. The CDR3 region has the DNA TGTGCCAGCACTATCGGGGGGGGTGGTCAGCCCCAGCATTTT.

The rearrangement joins TRBV12-5 to TRBJ2-2; D may be TRBD1 (5 bases). The ends were cut back, 6 bases at V and 3 bases at J, with 11 bases in the middle. The CDR3 runs 14 residues. Germline assignment: CDR1 LGHNT and CDR2 FRNRAP. The CDR3 here is CASGADRDTGELFF. The CDR3 nucleotides are TGTGCTAGTGGGGCCGACAGAGACACCGGGGAGCTGTTTTTT.

Here the CDR3 reads CASSPQGFYGYTF. DNA for the CDR3: TGTGCCAGCAGTCCACAGGGGTTCTATGGCTACACCTTC. J is TRBJ1-2 and V is TRBV7-2; 7 bases agree with TRBD1. Looked up from germline, CDR1 is SGHTA and CDR2 is FQGNSA. The CDR3 runs to 13 residues. V shed 6 bases and J 4 bases; nucleotides not matched to a gene: 5.

The rearrangement joins TRBV5-1 to TRBJ2-5; 8 positions match TRBD1. Looked up from germline, CDR1 is SGHRS and CDR2 is YFSETQ. The CDR3 covers 14 residues. The V gene end was trimmed by 4 bases and the J gene end by 2 bases; junction bases not matched to a gene: 4. CDR3 coding DNA: TGCGCCAGCAGCAATACAGGGGGGCAAGAGACCCAGTACTTC. The encoded protein is CASSNTGGQETQYF.

This clone occurred once. The V and J genes are TRBV6-4 and TRBJ2-2; 11 bases line up with TRBD2. Per the germline V gene, CDR1 is MRHNA and CDR2 is SNTAGT. V gave up 6 bases and J gave up 4 bases; unmatched junction bases: 4. This CDR3 is built from 15 residues. The CDR3 sequence: CASSVGLAVTGELFF. The CDR3 DNA is TGTGCCAGCAGCGTGGGACTAGCGGTCACCGGGGAGCTGTTTTTT.

The chain combines TRBV6-5 with TRBJ1-1; possibly TRBD1 for D (5 bases). The CDR3 is 15 amino acids. Trimming removed 5 bases at V and 1 base at J, with 14 bases between. The germline V gene encodes CDR1 MNHEY and CDR2 SVGAGI. CDR3 nucleotides: TGTGCCAGCAGTCCCCTTTCAAGGGGGAACACTGAAGCTTTCTTT. Translated: CASSPLSRGNTEAFF.

The rearrangement uses TRBV5-6 and TRBJ2-7; 8 nucleotides agree with TRBD1. CDR3 length: 15 amino acids. The V gene end was trimmed by 0 bases and the J gene end by 2 bases; junction bases not matched to a gene: 4. Germline V gives CDR1 SGHDT, CDR2 YYEEEE. The CDR3: CASSLGGQVAYEQYF. CDR3 coding DNA: TGTGCCAGCAGCTTGGGGGGACAGGTGGCCTACGAGCAGTACTTC.

This chain links TRBV29-1 with TRBJ2-1; D is uncertain. V lost 4 bases and J 2 bases, leaving 12 bases between the germline ends. The germline gives CDR1 SQVTM, CDR2 ANQGSEA. There are 14 residues in the CDR3. Here the CDR3 reads CSVGSRPTYNEQFF. The CDR3 DNA reads TGCAGCGTTGGTAGCAGACCGACCTACAATGAGCAGTTCTTC.

The CDR3 loop is CASSTGLNQPQHF. The CDR3 DNA reads TGTGCCAGCTCTACTGGGCTAAATCAGCCCCAGCATTTT. The chain is built from TRBV6-1 and TRBJ1-5; D is unclear. The CDR3 runs 13 residues. Deletions cut 8 bases from V and 4 bases from J, with 12 bases between. Germline CDR1 MNHNS, CDR2 SASEGT.

The J gene is TRBJ2-5, the V gene TRBV19, with a weak D call TRBD2 (5 bases). The CDR3 is made up of 14 amino acids. V lost 5 bases, J lost 2 bases, and 12 bases lay in between. CDR1 LNHDA and CDR2 SQIVND come from the germline V gene (reference sequence). The CDR3 spells CASSGGSGQETQYF. CDR3 DNA sequence: TGTGCCAGTAGTGGAGGCTCGGGGCAAGAGACCCAGTACTTC.

This CDR3 is CASSQDRAGGDTEAFF. For the CDR3, the DNA is TGCGCCAGCAGCCAAGATAGGGCAGGGGGAGACACTGAAGCTTTCTTT. V gene TRBV4-3 combines with J gene TRBJ1-1; 7 bases map to TRBD1. V lost 0 bases, J lost 3 bases, and 7 bases stayed unmatched. Germline CDR1 reads LGHNA; CDR2 reads YSLEER. The CDR3 covers 16 residues.

This clone has only a few counts. V is TRBV9 and J is TRBJ2-1; 10 bases line up with TRBD2. This CDR3 is built from 16 residues. CDR1 is SGDLS, CDR2 YYNGEE, per germline. V lost 0 bases to trimming and J lost 0 bases; unmatched junction nucleotides: 0. The chain's CDR3 is CASSVGTSGSYNEQFF. The CDR3, as DNA: TGTGCCAGCAGCGTAGGGACTAGCGGCTCCTACAATGAGCAGTTCTTC. Using reference TRBV9 and TRBJ2-1 for the parts outside the CDR3, the full variable domain is DSGVTQTPKHLITATGQRVTLRCSPRSGDLSVYWYQQSLDQGLQFLIQYYNGEERAKGNILERFSAQQFPDLHSELNLSSLELGDSALYFCASSVGTSGSYNEQFFGPGTRLTVL.

On this clone: A junction boundary mismatches the germline segment, possibly from a read error. The CDR3 loop reads CSSSLETGTKSSPLHF. The CDR3 DNA reads as TGTTCCAGCAGCTTAGAGACTGGGACAAAGAGCTCACCCCTCCACTTT. The J gene is TRBJ1-6, the V gene TRBV7-9; perhaps TRBD1 as D (6 bases). The CDR3 runs to 16 residues. Germline V gene sequence: CDR1 SEHNR, CDR2 FQNEAQ (reference sequence).

This clone has only one observation. The J gene is TRBJ1-2, the V gene TRBV30, with D perhaps TRBD1 (5 bases). Germline CDR1 reads GTSNPN; CDR2 reads SVGIG (reference sequence). V lost 1 base to trimming and J lost 3 bases, with 15 bases between them. CDR3 length equals 15 residues. CDR3 nucleotides: TGTGCCTGGAGTGCCCGACAGATAAACTACTATGGCTACACCTTC. Translation: CAWSARQINYYGYTF.

The chain uses TRBV11-2 and TRBJ2-5, with 13 bases lining up with TRBD2. The germline CDR1 and CDR2 sequences are SGHAT and FQNNGV. The CDR3 is made up of 16 amino acids. V trimming: 4 bases; J trimming: 3 bases; junction bases outside the gene matches: 5. CDR3 nucleotides: TGTGCCAGCAGCTCACTAGCGGGGGGGGCAGAAGAGACCCAGTACTTC. Its protein is CASSSLAGGAEETQYF.

This clone showed up just a few times. This chain links TRBV5-6 with TRBJ2-7; TRBD1 matches at 9 bases. The CDR3 is made up of 14 amino acids. Germline V gives CDR1 SGHDT, CDR2 YYEEEE. J gave up 1 base and V 3 bases, and 2 bases lay outside the gene matches. The CDR3 DNA is TGTGCCAGCAGCTGGACAGGGGCGTCCTACGAGCAGTACTTC. Protein product: CASSWTGASYEQYF.

This clone was seen a few times. The chain combines TRBV7-2 with TRBJ2-7, with 8 positions matching TRBD2. V was clipped by 5 bases and J by 7 bases; unmatched bases: 13. The CDR3 contains 15 residues. Germline CDR1 and CDR2: SGHTA and FQGNSA. The CDR3 sequence is CASSLSGRGVGEQYF. The DNA of the CDR3 is TGTGCCAGCAGCCTCTCCGGGAGGGGGGTCGGGGAGCAGTACTTC.

This chain joins TRBV5-4 and TRBJ1-1; a possible D gene is TRBD1 (6 bases). This CDR3 has 14 residues. Germline CDR1 SGHNT, CDR2 YYREEE (reference sequence). Trimming took off 6 bases at V and 3 bases at J, with 15 bases between the two ends. This CDR3 is CASTKGGLDTEAFF. As DNA, the CDR3 is TGTGCCAGCACCAAAGGGGGTTTGGACACTGAAGCTTTCTTT.

This clone was counted a few times. Written as DNA, the CDR3 is TGTGCCAGTCTCCCCGGGACAGGGGGTTACGAGCAGTACTTC. Translating gives CASLPGTGGYEQYF. The V gene is TRBV6-6, the J gene TRBJ2-7; 11 nucleotides align to TRBD1. Germline V lookup: CDR1 MNHNY, CDR2 SVGAGI (reference sequence). The CDR3 runs 14 residues. Trimming removed 9 bases from V and 4 bases from J; junction bases left unmatched: 8.